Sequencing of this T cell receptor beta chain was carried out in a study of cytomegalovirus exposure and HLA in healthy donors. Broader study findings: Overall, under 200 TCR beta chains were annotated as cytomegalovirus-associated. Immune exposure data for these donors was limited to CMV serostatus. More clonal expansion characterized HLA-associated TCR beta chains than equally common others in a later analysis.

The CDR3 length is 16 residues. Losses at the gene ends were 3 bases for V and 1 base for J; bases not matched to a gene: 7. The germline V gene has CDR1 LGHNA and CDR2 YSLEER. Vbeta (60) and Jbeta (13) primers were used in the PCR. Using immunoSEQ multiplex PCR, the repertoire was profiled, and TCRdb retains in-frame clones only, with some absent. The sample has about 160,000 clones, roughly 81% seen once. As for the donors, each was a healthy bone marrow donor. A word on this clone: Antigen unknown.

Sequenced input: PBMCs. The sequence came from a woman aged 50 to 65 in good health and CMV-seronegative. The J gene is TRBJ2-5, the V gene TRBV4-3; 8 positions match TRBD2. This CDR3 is CASSHRFSGVQETQYF. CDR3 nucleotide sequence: TGCGCCAGCAGCCACCGGTTTAGCGGGGTCCAAGAGACCCAGTACTTC.